The present T cell receptor (beta chain) was sequenced within a study of OX40 agonist ivuxolimab in advanced cancers. Profiling relied on immunoSEQ multiplex PCR, and the TCRdb table lists in-frame clones only, not all of them. The sample yields about 45,000 clones, around 89% seen once. The investigators sampled blood at baseline, at cycle 4 day 1, and at cycle 7 day 1. Regarding the study as a whole: Among expanded peripheral T cells, antigen specificity went undetermined. CD4+ and CD8+ blood T cells expanded clonally by week 6 at 0.1 to 3.0 mg/kg.

Losses at the gene ends were 2 bases for V and 8 bases for J; bases not matched to a gene: 5. Germline loops: CDR1 SQVTM, CDR2 ANQGSEA. This CDR3 has 12 residues. Notes on this clone: Antigen unknown.

The V and J genes are TRBV29-1 and TRBJ1-2; 7 bases map to TRBD1. This sequence originates from an adult with an advanced solid tumor such as melanoma, head and neck, liver or kidney cancer. Here the sequenced sample was CD4+ or CD8+ T cells sorted from blood, taken in a trial of the OX40 agonist ivuxolimab. CDR3 DNA: TGCAGCGTTGAACAGGGGGAGGGCGGCTACACCTTC. Encoded protein: CSVEQGEGGYTF.